This TCR beta chain was sequenced during a study of OX40 agonist ivuxolimab in advanced cancers. Study-wide background: Aged 23 to 79 with a mean of roughly 65 years, they were around 83% male.

Study outcomes and limitations: Dosing at 0.1 to 3.0 mg/kg was accompanied by clonal expansion of CD4+ and CD8+ blood T cells by week 6.

The count of this clone is one. Its antigen is not known. Only in-frame clones appear in the TCRdb table, and some are missing; sequencing was by immunoSEQ multiplex PCR. The sample records some 57,000 clones, around 90% being singletons. This TCR derives from an adult with an advanced solid tumor such as melanoma, head and neck, liver or kidney cancer. The starting material was CD4+ or CD8+ T cells sorted from blood, obtained in a trial of the OX40 agonist ivuxolimab.

The CDR3: CASSLPSGISYEQYF. The CDR3 region has the DNA TGTGCCAGCAGCTTGCCCTCTGGCATTTCGTACGAGCAGTACTTC. The chain employs TRBV5-6 and TRBJ2-7; D is unresolved. Trimming left V 1 base short and J 4 bases short, with 15 bases between. Germline values: CDR1 SGHDT, CDR2 YYEEEE. The CDR3 has 15 residues.